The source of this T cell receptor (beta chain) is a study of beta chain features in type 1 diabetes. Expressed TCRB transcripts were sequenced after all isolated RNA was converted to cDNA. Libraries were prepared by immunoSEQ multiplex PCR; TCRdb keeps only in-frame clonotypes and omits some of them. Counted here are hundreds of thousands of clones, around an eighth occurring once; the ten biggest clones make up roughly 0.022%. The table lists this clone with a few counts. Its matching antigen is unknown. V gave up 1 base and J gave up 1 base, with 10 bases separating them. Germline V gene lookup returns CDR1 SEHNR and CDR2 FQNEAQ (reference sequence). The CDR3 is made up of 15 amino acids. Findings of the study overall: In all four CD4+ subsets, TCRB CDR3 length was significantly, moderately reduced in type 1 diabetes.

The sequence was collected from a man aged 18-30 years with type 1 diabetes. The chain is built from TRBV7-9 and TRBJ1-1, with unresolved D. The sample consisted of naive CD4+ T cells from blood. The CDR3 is CASSLGGGKNTEAFF. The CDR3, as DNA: TGTGCCAGCAGCTTAGGAGGCGGAAAGAACACTGAAGCTTTCTTT.